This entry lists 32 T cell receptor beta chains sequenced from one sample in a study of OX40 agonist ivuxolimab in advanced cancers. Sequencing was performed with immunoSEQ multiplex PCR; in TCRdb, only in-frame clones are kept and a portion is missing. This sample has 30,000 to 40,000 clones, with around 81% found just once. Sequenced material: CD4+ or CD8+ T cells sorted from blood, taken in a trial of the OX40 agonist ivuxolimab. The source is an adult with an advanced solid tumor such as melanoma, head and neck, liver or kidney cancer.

The CDR3 nucleotides read TGTGCCAGCAGCTTCCAGTACGGAAACACCATATATTTT. Amino acids: CASSFQYGNTIYF. The gene calls are TRBV7-2 and TRBJ1-3; D uncertain. The germline CDR1 and CDR2 sequences are SGHTA and FQGNSA. This CDR3 comprises 13 residues. Trimming stripped 3 bases from V and 4 bases from J, with 7 bases between. Looking up the rest from reference TRBV7-2 and TRBJ1-3 gives the full variable domain: GAGVSQSPSNKVTEKGKDVELRCDPISGHTALYWYRQSLGQGLEFLIYFQGNSAPDKSGLPSDRFSAERTGGSVSTLTIQRTQQEDSAVYLCASSFQYGNTIYFGEGSWLTVV.

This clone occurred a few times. CDR3 coding DNA: TGTGCCAGTAGTAGAATCTCAGGCGTTTCCTACGAGCAGTACTTC. Its protein product is CASSRISGVSYEQYF. The chain links TRBV19 to TRBJ2-7; no firm D call. Germline lookup yields CDR1 LNHDA and CDR2 SQIVND (reference sequence). Trimming pared 4 bases from V and 1 base from J, leaving 14 bases between. This CDR3 has 15 amino acids.

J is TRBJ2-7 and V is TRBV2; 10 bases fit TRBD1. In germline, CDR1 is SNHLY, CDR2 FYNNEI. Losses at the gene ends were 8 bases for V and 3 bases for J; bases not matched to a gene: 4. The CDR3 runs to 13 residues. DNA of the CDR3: TGTGCCAGCGGGGGGACAGGGGTCTACGAGCAGTACTTC. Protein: CASGGTGVYEQYF.

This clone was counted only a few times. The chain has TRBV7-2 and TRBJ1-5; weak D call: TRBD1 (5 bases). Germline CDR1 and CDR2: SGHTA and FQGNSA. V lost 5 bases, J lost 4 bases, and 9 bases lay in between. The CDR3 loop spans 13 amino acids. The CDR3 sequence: CASSPTENQPQHF. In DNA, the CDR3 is TGTGCCAGCAGCCCGACAGAGAATCAGCCCCAGCATTTT.

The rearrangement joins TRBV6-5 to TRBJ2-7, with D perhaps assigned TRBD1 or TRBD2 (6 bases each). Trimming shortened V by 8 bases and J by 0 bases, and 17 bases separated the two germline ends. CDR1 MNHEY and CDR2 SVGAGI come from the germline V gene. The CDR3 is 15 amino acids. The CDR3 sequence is CASGGGYDNSYEQYF. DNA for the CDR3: TGTGCCAGCGGAGGGGGGTACGATAACTCCTACGAGCAGTACTTC.

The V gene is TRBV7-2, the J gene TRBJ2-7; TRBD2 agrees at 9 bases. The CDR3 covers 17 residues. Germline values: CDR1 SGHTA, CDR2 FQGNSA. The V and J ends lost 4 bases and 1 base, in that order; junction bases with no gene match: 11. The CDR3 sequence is CASSSGSGSFESYEQYF. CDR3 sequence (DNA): TGTGCCAGCAGCTCGGGTAGCGGGAGTTTCGAATCCTACGAGCAGTACTTC.

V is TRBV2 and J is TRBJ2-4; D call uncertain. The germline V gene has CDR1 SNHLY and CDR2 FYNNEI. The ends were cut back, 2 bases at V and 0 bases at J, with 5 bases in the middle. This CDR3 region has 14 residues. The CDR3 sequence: CASSEQLAKNIQYF. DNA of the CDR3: TGTGCCAGCAGTGAACAATTAGCCAAAAACATTCAGTACTTC.

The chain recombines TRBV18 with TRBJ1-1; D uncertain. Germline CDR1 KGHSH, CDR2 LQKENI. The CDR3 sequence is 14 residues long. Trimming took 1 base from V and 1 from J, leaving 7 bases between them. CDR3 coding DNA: TGTGCCAGCTCACCACGAAAAGGGAACACTGAAGCTTTCTTT. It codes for CASSPRKGNTEAFF.

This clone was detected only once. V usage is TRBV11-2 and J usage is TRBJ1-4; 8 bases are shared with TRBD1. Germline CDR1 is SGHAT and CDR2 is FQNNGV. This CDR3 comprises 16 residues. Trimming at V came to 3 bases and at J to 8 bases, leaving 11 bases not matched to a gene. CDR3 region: CASSLRQGPQWEKLFF. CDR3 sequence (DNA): TGTGCCAGCAGCTTGCGACAGGGGCCCCAGTGGGAAAAACTGTTTTTT.

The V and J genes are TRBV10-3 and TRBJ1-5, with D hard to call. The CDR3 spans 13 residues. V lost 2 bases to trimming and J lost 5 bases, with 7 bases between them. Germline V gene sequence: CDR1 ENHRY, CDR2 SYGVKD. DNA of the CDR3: TGTGCCATCAGTGAGGACGGTGATCAGCCCCAGCATTTT. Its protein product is CAISEDGDQPQHF.

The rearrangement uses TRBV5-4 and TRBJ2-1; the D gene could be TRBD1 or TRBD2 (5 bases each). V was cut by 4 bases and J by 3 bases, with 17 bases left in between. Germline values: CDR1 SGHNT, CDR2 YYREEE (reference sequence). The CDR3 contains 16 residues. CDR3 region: CASSPGPGYNYNEQFF. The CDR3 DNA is TGTGCCAGCAGCCCGGGACCGGGGTATAACTACAATGAGCAGTTCTTC.

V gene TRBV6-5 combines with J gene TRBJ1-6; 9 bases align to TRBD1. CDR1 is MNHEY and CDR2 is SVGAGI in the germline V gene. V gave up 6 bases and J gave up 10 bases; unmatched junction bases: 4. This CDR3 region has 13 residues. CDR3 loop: CASRDRGGSPLHF. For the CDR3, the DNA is TGTGCCAGCAGGGACAGGGGTGGCTCACCCCTCCACTTT.

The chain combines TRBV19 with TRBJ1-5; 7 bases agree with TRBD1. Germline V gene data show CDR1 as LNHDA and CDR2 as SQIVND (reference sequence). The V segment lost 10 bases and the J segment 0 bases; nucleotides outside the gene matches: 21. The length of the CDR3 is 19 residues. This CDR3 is CATRVGADRVGYSNQPQHF. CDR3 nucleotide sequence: TGTGCCACTCGAGTGGGGGCAGACAGGGTAGGATATAGCAATCAGCCCCAGCATTTT.

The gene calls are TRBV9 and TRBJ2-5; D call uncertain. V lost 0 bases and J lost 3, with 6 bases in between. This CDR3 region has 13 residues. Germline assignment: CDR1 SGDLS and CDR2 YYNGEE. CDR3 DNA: TGTGCCAGCAGCGTAGACAGAGAAGAGACCCAGTACTTC. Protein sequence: CASSVDREETQYF.

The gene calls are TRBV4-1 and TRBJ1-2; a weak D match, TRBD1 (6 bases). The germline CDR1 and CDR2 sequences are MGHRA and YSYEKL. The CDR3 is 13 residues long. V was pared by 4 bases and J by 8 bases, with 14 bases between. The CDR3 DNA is TGCGCCAGCAGCCCTACTACAGGGTTCGGCTACACCTTC. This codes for CASSPTTGFGYTF.

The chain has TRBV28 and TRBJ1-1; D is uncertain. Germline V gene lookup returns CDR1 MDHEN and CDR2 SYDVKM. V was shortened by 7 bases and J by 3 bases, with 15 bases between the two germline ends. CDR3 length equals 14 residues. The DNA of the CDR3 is TGTGCCAGCACCAGGCCCGGCGGTCACACTGAAGCTTTCTTT. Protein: CASTRPGGHTEAFF.

Here the CDR3 reads CASSLAGRDTEAFF. For the CDR3, the DNA is TGCGCCAGCAGCTTGGCAGGGAGGGACACTGAAGCTTTCTTT. V usage is TRBV5-1 and J usage is TRBJ1-1; weak D call: TRBD1 (5 bases). V lost 0 bases, J lost 3 bases, and 9 bases lay in between. The CDR3 covers 14 residues. CDR1 is SGHRS and CDR2 is YFSETQ in the germline V gene. The whole variable domain, remainder taken from reference TRBV5-1 and TRBJ1-1, is KAGVTQTPRYLIKTRGQQVTLSCSPISGHRSVSWYQQTPGQGLQFLFEYFSETQRNKGNFPGRFSGRQFSNSRSEMNVSTLELGDSALYLCASSLAGRDTEAFFGQGTRLTVV.

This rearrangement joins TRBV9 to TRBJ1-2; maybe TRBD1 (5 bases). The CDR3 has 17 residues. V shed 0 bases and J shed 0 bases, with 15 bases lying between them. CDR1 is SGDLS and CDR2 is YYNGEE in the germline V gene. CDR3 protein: CASSVVKGLSANYGYTF. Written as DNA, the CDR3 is TGTGCCAGCAGCGTAGTTAAGGGGCTCTCGGCTAACTATGGCTACACCTTC.

CDR3: CASSLDYGGRAYNEQFF. As DNA, the CDR3 is TGTGCCAGCAGCTTGGATTACGGCGGGAGGGCCTACAATGAGCAGTTCTTC. This rearrangement joins TRBV4-2 to TRBJ2-1, with 9 bases that match TRBD2. V shed 5 bases and J 2 bases; nucleotides not matched to a gene: 10. Germline V CDR1 and CDR2: LGHNA, YNFKEQ. The CDR3 has 17 amino acids.

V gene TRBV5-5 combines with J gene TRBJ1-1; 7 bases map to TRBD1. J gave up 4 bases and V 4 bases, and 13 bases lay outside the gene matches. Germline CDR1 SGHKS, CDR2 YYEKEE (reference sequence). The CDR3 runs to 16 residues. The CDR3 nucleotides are TGTGCCAGCAGCCCGGACGCTGACAGGGCGGGCACTGAAGCTTTCTTT. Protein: CASSPDADRAGTEAFF.

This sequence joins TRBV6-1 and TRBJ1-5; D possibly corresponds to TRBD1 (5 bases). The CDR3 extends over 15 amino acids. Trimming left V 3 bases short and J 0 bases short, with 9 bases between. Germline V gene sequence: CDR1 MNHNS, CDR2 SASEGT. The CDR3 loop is CASSETVHSNQPQHF. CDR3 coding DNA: TGTGCCAGCAGTGAGACAGTCCATAGCAATCAGCCCCAGCATTTT.

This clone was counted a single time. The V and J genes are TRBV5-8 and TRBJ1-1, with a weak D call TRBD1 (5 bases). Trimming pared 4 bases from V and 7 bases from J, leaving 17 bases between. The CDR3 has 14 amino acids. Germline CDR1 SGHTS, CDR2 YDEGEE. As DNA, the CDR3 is TGTGCCAGCAGCCCCGACGATGGGGGTTATGAAGCTTTCTTT. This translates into CASSPDDGGYEAFF.

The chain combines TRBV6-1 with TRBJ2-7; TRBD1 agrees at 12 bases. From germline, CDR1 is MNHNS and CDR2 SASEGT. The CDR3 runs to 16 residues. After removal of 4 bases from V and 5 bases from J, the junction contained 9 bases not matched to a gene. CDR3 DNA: TGTGCCAGCAGTGGGGGGGACAGGGGGCTGAGAAACGAGCAGTACTTC. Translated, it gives CASSGGDRGLRNEQYF.

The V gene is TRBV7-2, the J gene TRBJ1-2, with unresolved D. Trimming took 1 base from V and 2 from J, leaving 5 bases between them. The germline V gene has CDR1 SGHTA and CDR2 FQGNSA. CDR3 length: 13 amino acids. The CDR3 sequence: CASSLDGNYGYTF. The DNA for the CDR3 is TGTGCCAGCAGCTTAGACGGAAACTATGGCTACACCTTC. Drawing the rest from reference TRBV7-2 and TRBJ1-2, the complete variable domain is GAGVSQSPSNKVTEKGKDVELRCDPISGHTALYWYRQSLGQGLEFLIYFQGNSAPDKSGLPSDRFSAERTGGSVSTLTIQRTQQEDSAVYLCASSLDGNYGYTFGSGTRLTVV.

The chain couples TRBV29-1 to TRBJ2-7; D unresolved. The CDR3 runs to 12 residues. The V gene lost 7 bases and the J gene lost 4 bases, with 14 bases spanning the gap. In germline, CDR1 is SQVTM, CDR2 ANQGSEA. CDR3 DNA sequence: TGCAGCGCCATCCAAGACGGATACGAGCAGTACTTC. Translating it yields CSAIQDGYEQYF.

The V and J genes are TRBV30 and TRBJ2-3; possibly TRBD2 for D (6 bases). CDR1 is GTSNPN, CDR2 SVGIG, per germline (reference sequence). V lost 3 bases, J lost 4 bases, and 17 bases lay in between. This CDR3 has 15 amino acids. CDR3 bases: TGTGCCTGGAGGCGGGTGGCGGGCGGGGCAGATACGCAGTATTTT. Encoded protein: CAWRRVAGGADTQYF.

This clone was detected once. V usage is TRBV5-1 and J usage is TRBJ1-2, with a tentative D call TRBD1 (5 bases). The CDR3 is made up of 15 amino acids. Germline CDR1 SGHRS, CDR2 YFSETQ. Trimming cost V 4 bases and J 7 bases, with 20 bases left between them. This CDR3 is CASSTTGTEGGGYTF. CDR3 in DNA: TGCGCCAGCAGCACTACCGGGACGGAGGGCGGTGGCTACACCTTC.

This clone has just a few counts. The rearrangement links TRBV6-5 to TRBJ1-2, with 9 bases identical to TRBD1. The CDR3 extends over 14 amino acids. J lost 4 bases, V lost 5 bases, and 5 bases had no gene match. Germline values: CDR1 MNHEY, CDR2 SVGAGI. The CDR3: CASSADRGAYGYTF. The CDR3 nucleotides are TGTGCCAGCAGTGCCGACAGGGGGGCCTATGGCTACACCTTC.

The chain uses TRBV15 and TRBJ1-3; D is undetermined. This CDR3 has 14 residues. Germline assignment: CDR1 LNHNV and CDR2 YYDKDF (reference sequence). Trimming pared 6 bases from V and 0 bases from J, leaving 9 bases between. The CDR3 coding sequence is TGTGCCACCAGGGTCCGGAGCTCTGGAAACACCATATATTTT. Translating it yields CATRVRSSGNTIYF.

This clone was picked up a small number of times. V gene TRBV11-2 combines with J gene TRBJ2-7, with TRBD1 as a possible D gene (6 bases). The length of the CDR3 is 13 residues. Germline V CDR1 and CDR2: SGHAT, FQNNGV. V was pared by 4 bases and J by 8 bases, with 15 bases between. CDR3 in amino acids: CASSSVITGKQYF. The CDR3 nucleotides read TGTGCCAGCAGCTCCGTTATCACAGGGAAGCAGTACTTC.

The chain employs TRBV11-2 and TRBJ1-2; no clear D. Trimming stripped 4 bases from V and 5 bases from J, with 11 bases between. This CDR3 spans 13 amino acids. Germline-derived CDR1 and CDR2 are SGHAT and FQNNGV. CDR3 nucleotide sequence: TGTGCCAGCAGCTGGGCAGAAAGTTATGGCTACACCTTC. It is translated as CASSWAESYGYTF.

This chain's CDR3 is CASSGLAENEQFF. CDR3 nucleotides: TGTGCCAGCTCAGGACTAGCTGAAAATGAGCAGTTCTTC. The chain has TRBV18 and TRBJ2-1; 8 bases match TRBD2. With 5 bases clipped from V and 7 bases from J, the junction kept 4 bases outside the gene matches. CDR1 and CDR2 (germline): KGHSH, LQKENI. The CDR3 totals 13 residues.